Listed below are T cell receptor beta chains from one sample, sequenced in a study of blood T cell repertoires in COVID-19. Sequencing used immunoSEQ multiplex PCR; TCRdb keeps in-frame clones, though not all of them. In the table there are 150,000 or so clones, 75% to 85% of which are singletons. Sequencing was carried out using PBMCs or T cells enriched from blood (not recorded which). Receptors originate from a man between 40 and 49 years old who had recovered from COVID-19. Each CDR3 is given with its conserved first and last residue. The order of the fields is D gene, V gene, J gene, CDR3 protein. The D gene is left open where the match is weak.

d_gene: TRBD1
v_gene: TRBV7-6
j_gene: TRBJ2-3
CDR3aa: CASSFRDRGGPSTDTQYF

d_gene: -
v_gene: TRBV12-3/TRBV12-4
j_gene: TRBJ1-2
CDR3aa: CASKGVDGYTF

d_gene: -
v_gene: TRBV30
j_gene: TRBJ2-5
CDR3aa: CAWSGNLGETQYF

d_gene: TRBD2
v_gene: TRBV7-3
j_gene: TRBJ2-2
CDR3aa: CASRGAGYTGELFF

d_gene: TRBD1
v_gene: TRBV29-1
j_gene: TRBJ2-2
CDR3aa: CSYRGPTGELFF

d_gene: -
v_gene: TRBV2
j_gene: TRBJ2-2
CDR3aa: CASSTRQVTGELFF

d_gene: -
v_gene: TRBV6-6
j_gene: TRBJ1-3
CDR3aa: CASNGQASGNTIYF

d_gene: -
v_gene: TRBV13
j_gene: TRBJ2-1
CDR3aa: CASSPAKEVSGHNEQFF

d_gene: -
v_gene: TRBV19
j_gene: TRBJ2-2
CDR3aa: CASSGQPSNTGELFF

d_gene: -
v_gene: TRBV7-2
j_gene: TRBJ2-5
CDR3aa: CASSSQGGHPGLTQETQYF

d_gene: TRBD2
v_gene: TRBV5-6
j_gene: TRBJ2-5
CDR3aa: CASSLAGERGAQETQYF

d_gene: TRBD1
v_gene: TRBV5-4
j_gene: TRBJ1-5
CDR3aa: CASSSGTGMYQPQHF

d_gene: -
v_gene: TRBV7-3
j_gene: TRBJ2-3
CDR3aa: CASSFDGTPGDTQYF

d_gene: -
v_gene: TRBV18
j_gene: TRBJ2-7
CDR3aa: CASSPGEEQYF

d_gene: -
v_gene: TRBV12-3/TRBV12-4
j_gene: TRBJ1-2
CDR3aa: CASSFQTAGGYTF

d_gene: -
v_gene: TRBV27
j_gene: TRBJ1-2
CDR3aa: CASSPHNQDYGYTF

d_gene: TRBD1
v_gene: TRBV5-5
j_gene: TRBJ2-3
CDR3aa: CASSFVGTDTDTQYF

d_gene: -
v_gene: TRBV3-1/TRBV3-2
j_gene: TRBJ1-5
CDR3aa: CASSQGQAGNQPQHF

d_gene: -
v_gene: TRBV10-3
j_gene: TRBJ2-3
CDR3aa: CAISAGRPSTDTQYF

d_gene: TRBD2
v_gene: TRBV7-9
j_gene: TRBJ2-5
CDR3aa: CASSPGTSGGQETQYF

d_gene: -
v_gene: TRBV5-1
j_gene: TRBJ1-2
CDR3aa: CASSLGPSNYGYTF